The 30 T cell receptor beta chains in this list originate from one sample, sequenced in a study of blood T cells in healthy people across ages. Sample-barcoded 5' priming and a J-beta primer mix drove a second PCR of about 6 to 11 cycles. TCRdb recomputed calls from the 5' RACE reads with MiXCR, one row per CDR3 protein. The sample lists hundreds of thousands of distinct CDR3 sequences; around 30% were seen once. Input material: blood. These receptors originate from a woman aged 80 or older in good health.

Worth noting for this clonotype: A much bigger clone sits one base away, suggesting this may be a read error. This rearrangement joins TRBV15 to TRBJ2-3; tentative D call: TRBD1 (6 bases). Looked up from germline, CDR1 is LNHNV and CDR2 is YYDKDF (reference sequence). This CDR3 has 16 residues. The CDR3 bases are TGTGCCACCAGCAGATTCGGACAGCTATTCACAGATACGCGGTATTTT. Translating it yields CATSRFGQLFTDTRYF.

The V gene is TRBV7-9, the J gene TRBJ2-4, with TRBD2 identical over 12 bases. J was trimmed by 3 bases and V by 6 bases; bases with no gene match: 9. This CDR3 has 17 amino acids. Germline lookup yields CDR1 SEHNR and CDR2 FQNEAQ (reference sequence). The CDR3 protein is CASRSTSGGLGKNIQYF. The DNA for the CDR3 is TGTGCCAGCAGGTCGACTAGCGGGGGACTGGGCAAAAACATTCAGTACTTC.

This chain's CDR3 is CSARDQGKSPWQAFF. The CDR3 DNA sequence: TGCAGTGCTAGAGATCAGGGCAAAAGCCCGTGGCAAGCTTTCTTT. The J gene is TRBJ1-1, the V gene TRBV20-1, with D perhaps matching TRBD1 (5 bases). V gave up 0 bases and J gave up 9 bases, with 20 bases separating them. Germline V gene sequence: CDR1 DFQATT, CDR2 SNEGSKA (reference sequence). There are 15 residues in the CDR3.

There are many counts of this clonotype. V gene TRBV5-6 combines with J gene TRBJ2-3; D perhaps matches TRBD1 (6 bases). The CDR3 spans 16 residues. Looked up from germline, CDR1 is SGHDT and CDR2 is YYEEEE. The V and J ends lost 3 bases and 0 bases respectively, with 14 bases between them. The CDR3 loop is CASSSYRVGSTDTQYF. The CDR3, as DNA: TGTGCCAGCAGCTCGTACAGGGTTGGGAGCACAGATACGCAGTATTTT.

This chain links TRBV15 with TRBJ1-4; TRBD1 matches 7 bases. The junction had 8 bases not matched to a gene; V was cut back by 0 bases and J by 4 bases. Germline CDR1 LNHNV, CDR2 YYDKDF (reference sequence). The CDR3 is 17 amino acids. In DNA form, the CDR3 reads TGTGCCACCAGCAGAGATAAGGGGGCGCCTGGTAATGAAAAACTGTTTTTT. Encoded protein: CATSRDKGAPGNEKLFF.

V gene TRBV7-9 combines with J gene TRBJ2-3; 9 bases fit TRBD2. With V trimmed by 5 bases and J by 9 bases, 9 bases remained unmatched. CDR3 length: 14 residues. The germline gives CDR1 SEHNR, CDR2 FQNEAQ (reference sequence). The CDR3 DNA sequence: TGTGCCAGCAGCGCCTTCGGGGCGGGGGGGACGCAGTATTTT. Encoded protein: CASSAFGAGGTQYF.

This clonotype occurred many times. The J gene is TRBJ1-2, the V gene TRBV9; no firm D call. V was clipped by 2 bases and J by 4 bases, with 12 bases between them. CDR3 length: 14 residues. Per germline, CDR1 SGDLS and CDR2 YYNGEE. CDR3 in DNA: TGTGCCAGCAGCGTCGGGAGAGTTGGCTATGGCTACACCTTC. This gives the protein CASSVGRVGYGYTF.

This chain connects TRBV12-3 or TRBV12-4 to TRBJ2-3, with D perhaps assigned TRBD1 or TRBD2 (5 bases each). CDR3 length: 15 amino acids. The ends were cut back, 5 bases at V and 4 bases at J, with 16 bases in the middle. This CDR3 reads CASSPGRVSADTQYF. The CDR3 nucleotides read TGTGCCAGCAGTCCAGGGAGAGTGAGCGCAGATACGCAGTATTTT.

J is TRBJ1-5 and V is TRBV3-1, with TRBD1 matching over 9 bases. Trimming removed 1 base from V and 6 bases from J; junction bases left unmatched: 7. Germline assignment: CDR1 LGHDT and CDR2 YNNKEL (reference sequence). The CDR3 has 16 residues. The CDR3 is CASSQASTGGGQPQHF. The CDR3, as DNA: TGTGCCAGCAGCCAAGCTAGTACAGGGGGCGGTCAGCCCCAGCATTTT.

A note on this clonotype: A much larger clone lies a single base off, so this may be a read error. The genes are TRBV12-3 or TRBV12-4 and TRBJ2-3; D possibly matches TRBD1 or TRBD2 (5 bases each). CDR3 size: 16 residues. CDR3 loop: CTSSSASGPRTDTQYF. As DNA, the CDR3 is TGTACCAGCAGCAGTGCCTCGGGGCCCCGCACAGATACGCAGTATTTT.

This clonotype was counted once. The rearrangement uses TRBV29-1 and TRBJ2-1; D may be TRBD1 (6 bases). This CDR3 contains 13 residues. Trimming shortened V by 7 bases and J by 2 bases, and 12 bases separated the two germline ends. CDR1 and CDR2 (germline): SQVTM, ANQGSEA. In DNA, the CDR3 is TGCAGCGGCACAGGGATCGCCTACAATGAGCAGTTCTTC. It codes for CSGTGIAYNEQFF.

About this clonotype: A clone one base away is much larger, so this may be a read error. This chain joins TRBV6-1 and TRBJ2-1, with 10 bases identical to TRBD2. The V and J ends lost 9 bases and 4 bases, in that order; junction bases with no gene match: 6. Germline CDR1 reads MNHNS; CDR2 reads SASEGT. This CDR3 region has 14 residues. CDR3 in DNA: TGTGCCAGTCTTGCTAGCGGGGGTTACAATGAGCAGTTCTTC. Residues: CASLASGGYNEQFF.

This clonotype has ten or more counts. The rearrangement links TRBV7-2 to TRBJ2-5; maybe TRBD1 (6 bases). Trimming pared 2 bases from V and 5 bases from J, leaving 9 bases between. CDR1 and CDR2 (germline): SGHTA, FQGNSA. The CDR3 has 13 amino acids. The CDR3 reads CASSLFRGETQYF. The CDR3 coding sequence is TGTGCCAGCAGCTTATTCAGGGGTGAGACCCAGTACTTC.

Many counts were recorded for this clonotype. The J gene is TRBJ2-3, the V gene TRBV7-2; perhaps TRBD2 as D (6 bases). Germline assignment: CDR1 SGHTA and CDR2 FQGNSA. V lost 6 bases and J 11 bases, leaving 33 bases between the germline ends. This CDR3 has 18 amino acids. The CDR3 DNA follows: TGTGCCAGCAGTCCCCTCCCTGTGCCCTCGGGACTCTTACCGTGGCAGTATTTT. Encoded protein: CASSPLPVPSGLLPWQYF.

Regarding this clonotype: A much more abundant neighbour one base away suggests this may be a read error. The chain carries TRBV5-6 and TRBJ1-2; D is undetermined. Germline CDR1 reads SGHDT; CDR2 reads YYEEEE. The V end was cut by 3 bases, the J end by 4 bases, with 22 bases between. The CDR3 is 17 amino acids. The CDR3 is CASSSPKARTAFYGYTF. The CDR3 DNA sequence: TGTGCCAGCAGCTCTCCTAAGGCGAGAACAGCATTCTATGGCTACACCTTC.

The chain combines TRBV7-2 with TRBJ2-2, with no clear D. There are 15 residues in the CDR3. The germline V gene encodes CDR1 SGHTA and CDR2 FQGNSA. Trimming removed 4 bases from V and 1 base from J, with 10 bases in between. The CDR3 DNA reads as TGTGCCAGCAGCTCCTGGCGGCAGAACACCGGGGAGCTGTTTTTT. Protein sequence: CASSSWRQNTGELFF.

This clonotype occurred many times. The gene calls are TRBV6-2 or TRBV6-3 and TRBJ1-5; D gene ambiguous. Per the germline V gene, CDR1 is MNHEY and CDR2 is SVGEGT. V lost 2 bases, J lost 3 bases, and 17 bases lay in between. There are 17 residues in the CDR3. CDR3 amino acids: CASSYQAFKGYNQPQHF. The CDR3 DNA sequence: TGTGCCAGCAGTTACCAGGCCTTCAAGGGTTACAATCAGCCCCAGCATTTT.

The chain employs TRBV6-1 and TRBJ1-5; D is ambiguous. Trimming removed 10 bases at V and 0 bases at J, with 22 bases between. Germline lookup yields CDR1 MNHNS and CDR2 SASEGT. The CDR3 has 17 residues. CDR3 coding DNA: TGTGCCACCACAAATCTCCCCCGTCGATATAGCAATCAGCCCCAGCATTTT. It encodes CATTNLPRRYSNQPQHF.

This clonotype appeared a few times. The CDR3 sequence is CASSKGGTNYNEQFF. In DNA, the CDR3 is TGTGCCAGCAGTAAAGGGGGGACTAACTACAATGAGCAGTTCTTC. This chain joins TRBV27 and TRBJ2-1, with TRBD2 as a possible D gene (7 bases). The V and J ends lost 5 bases and 3 bases respectively, with 14 bases between them. The CDR3 has 15 residues. Germline V gene lookup returns CDR1 MNHEY and CDR2 SMNVEV (reference sequence).

CDR3 in amino acids: CASSFEILQAGDHGYTF. DNA for the CDR3: TGTGCCAGCAGCTTCGAAATCCTCCAGGCGGGCGATCATGGCTACACCTTC. The V gene is TRBV7-2, the J gene TRBJ1-2; D is undetermined. The CDR3 runs to 17 residues. Germline CDR1 and CDR2: SGHTA and FQGNSA. V gave up 3 bases and J gave up 6 bases, with 23 bases separating them. Drawing the rest from reference TRBV7-2 and TRBJ1-2, the complete variable domain is GAGVSQSPSNKVTEKGKDVELRCDPISGHTALYWYRQSLGQGLEFLIYFQGNSAPDKSGLPSDRFSAERTGGSVSTLTIQRTQQEDSAVYLCASSFEILQAGDHGYTFGSGTRLTVV.

This clonotype was seen only a few times. The conserved phenylalanine or tryptophan normally closing the CDR3 is absent here, so this likely arose from a read error. V is TRBV20-1 and J is TRBJ1-2; tentative D call: TRBD1 (5 bases). Trimming took 0 bases from V and 0 from J, leaving 11 bases between them. In germline, CDR1 is DFQATT, CDR2 SNEGSKA (reference sequence). CDR3 length: 15 amino acids. CDR3: CSARDPTVANYGYTC. The CDR3, as DNA: TGCAGTGCTAGAGACCCGACAGTCGCTAACTATGGCTACACCTGC.

This clonotype was observed a few times. The chain recombines TRBV20-1 with TRBJ1-1, with TRBD1 matching over 12 bases. The CDR3 has 15 amino acids. Germline V gene lookup returns CDR1 DFQATT and CDR2 SNEGSKA (reference sequence). The trim removed 3 bases at V and 5 bases at J, leaving 7 bases unmatched. CDR3 sequence reads: CSARPGQGALTEAFF. The CDR3 region has the DNA TGCAGTGCTAGGCCGGGACAGGGGGCTTTAACTGAAGCTTTCTTT.

This clonotype came up a few times. A much larger clone sits a single nucleotide away, making a read error possible. V and J are TRBV7-9 and TRBJ2-7; 8 bases agree with TRBD1. The germline V gene has CDR1 SEHNR and CDR2 FQNEAQ (reference sequence). The CDR3 has 15 residues. Trimming removed 1 base from V and 7 bases from J; junction bases left unmatched: 9. The CDR3 protein is CASSLGAGGSHEQYF. The CDR3 DNA reads as TGTGCCAGCAGCTTAGGGGCAGGGGGCTCCCATGAGCAGTACTTC.

This clonotype has just one count. One base away lies a much larger clone, so this may be a sequencing read error. The V gene is TRBV27, the J gene TRBJ2-1, with 7 positions matching TRBD2. CDR3 length: 17 residues. Germline V gene sequence: CDR1 MNHEY, CDR2 SMNVEV (reference sequence). This chain's CDR3 is CAGSLVVGGSSYNEQFF. The CDR3 bases are TGTGCCGGCAGTTTAGTTGTGGGGGGGAGCTCCTACAATGAGCAGTTCTTC.

The sample holds many counts of this clonotype. The rearrangement links TRBV20-1 to TRBJ2-1; D is tentatively TRBD1 or TRBD2 (5 bases each). V lost 3 bases to trimming and J lost 2 bases, with 11 bases between them. The CDR3 totals 14 residues. Germline-derived CDR1 and CDR2 are DFQATT and SNEGSKA (reference sequence). The CDR3, as DNA: TGCAGTGCTAGGACCGGGGCAGCCTACAATGAGCAGTTCTTC. It translates to CSARTGAAYNEQFF.

This clonotype appeared many times. This chain connects TRBV7-2 to TRBJ2-4, with 9 bases identical to TRBD2. V shed 5 bases, J shed 5 bases, and the junction held 7 bases outside the gene matches. The germline V gene has CDR1 SGHTA and CDR2 FQGNSA. The CDR3 runs 15 residues. The CDR3 region is CASSLTAGGENIQYF. In DNA, the CDR3 is TGTGCCAGCAGCCTCACAGCGGGGGGCGAAAACATTCAGTACTTC. Full variable domain (remainder filled in from reference TRBV7-2 and TRBJ2-4): GAGVSQSPSNKVTEKGKDVELRCDPISGHTALYWYRQSLGQGLEFLIYFQGNSAPDKSGLPSDRFSAERTGGSVSTLTIQRTQQEDSAVYLCASSLTAGGENIQYFGAGTRLSVL.

The chain couples TRBV4-1 to TRBJ2-7; 7 nucleotides line up with TRBD2. Germline values: CDR1 MGHRA, CDR2 YSYEKL. The CDR3 covers 14 residues. V shed 5 bases and J 3 bases; nucleotides not matched to a gene: 7. The CDR3 sequence: CASSDLGRSYEQYF. The CDR3, as DNA: TGCGCCAGCAGCGACCTCGGGAGGAGCTACGAGCAGTACTTC.

The chain has TRBV24-1 and TRBJ2-5; 10 bases line up with TRBD1. V was pared by 6 bases and J by 5 bases, with 5 bases of the junction left unmatched. The CDR3 runs to 14 residues. The germline CDR1 and CDR2 sequences are KGHDR and SFDVKD. Written as DNA, the CDR3 is TGTGCCACCAGTTCGACAGGGGGCAGGGAGACCCAGTACTTC. Protein product: CATSSTGGRETQYF.

This clonotype was observed many times. The chain uses TRBV6-5 and TRBJ2-7, with 9 nucleotides matching TRBD1. The CDR3 loop spans 15 amino acids. J lost 5 bases, V lost 6 bases, and 11 bases had no gene match. Germline assignment: CDR1 MNHEY and CDR2 SVGAGI. The CDR3 spells CASRERDRVRHEQYF. CDR3 DNA sequence: TGTGCCAGCAGAGAAAGGGACAGGGTGAGACACGAGCAGTACTTC.

The chain carries TRBV7-2 and TRBJ2-1; a possible D gene is TRBD2 (6 bases). Germline loops: CDR1 SGHTA, CDR2 FQGNSA. The CDR3 loop spans 14 amino acids. V was clipped by 3 bases and J by 10 bases, with 16 bases between them. The CDR3 protein is CASSFGGALYEQFF. The CDR3 coding sequence is TGTGCCAGCAGCTTTGGCGGGGCTCTCTACGAGCAGTTCTTC.